The 26 T cell receptor beta chains listed next were all sequenced from one sample in a study of PD-1 blockade in classical Hodgkin lymphoma. The sample's time point: cycle 4 day 1 (C4D1), after less than 7 weeks of nivolumab. Every patient experienced relapse after autologous stem cell transplantation, and brentuximab vedotin exposure varied. Only in-frame clones appear in the TCRdb table, and some are missing; sequencing was by immunoSEQ multiplex PCR. The table lists about 110,000 clones, around 90% of them singletons. The sequenced sample was peripheral blood mononuclear cells (PBMCs), obtained before the fourth cycle of nivolumab. These receptors all come from a human donor with classical Hodgkin lymphoma.

This clone was observed a few times. V and J are TRBV15 and TRBJ1-1; 8 bases match TRBD1. V gave up 8 bases and J gave up 1 base; unmatched junction bases: 3. The CDR3 sequence is 13 residues long. From germline, CDR1 is LNHNV and CDR2 YYDKDF (reference sequence). CDR3 amino acids: CATQDRGNTEAFF. CDR3 DNA sequence: TGTGCCACCCAAGACAGGGGGAACACTGAAGCTTTCTTT. Variable domain in full (rest from reference TRBV15 and TRBJ1-1): DAMVIQNPRYQVTQFGKPVTLSCSQTLNHNVMYWYQQKSSQAPKLLFHYYDKDFNNEADTPDNFQSRRPNTSFCFLDIRSPGLGDTAMYLCATQDRGNTEAFFGQGTRLTVV.

The chain employs TRBV4-1 and TRBJ2-7; D may be TRBD2 (6 bases). The V end was cut by 0 bases, the J end by 2 bases, with 11 bases between. Looked up from germline, CDR1 is MGHRA and CDR2 is YSYEKL. The CDR3 runs to 15 residues. CDR3 sequence reads: CASSQEEGRTYEQYF. CDR3 in DNA: TGCGCCAGCAGCCAAGAGGAGGGGAGGACCTACGAGCAGTACTTC.

V and J are TRBV6-6 and TRBJ2-7; maybe TRBD2 (6 bases). Germline CDR1 reads MNHNY; CDR2 reads SVGAGI (reference sequence). Trimming shortened V by 4 bases and J by 7 bases, and 11 bases separated the two germline ends. This CDR3 is 12 amino acids long. The CDR3 protein is CASSSRSGEQYF. CDR3 DNA: TGTGCCAGCAGTTCTCGCAGCGGGGAGCAGTACTTC.

The chain has TRBV23-1 and TRBJ2-7, with D unresolved. TRBV23-1 is treated as an ORF (open reading frame) with a function not yet certain. Trimming pared 8 bases from V and 5 bases from J, leaving 16 bases between. The CDR3 consists of 13 residues. The CDR3 region is CASDLICFHEQYF. The CDR3 nucleotides read TGCGCCAGCGATCTTATCTGCTTCCACGAGCAGTACTTC.

The chain employs TRBV19 and TRBJ2-2; D ambiguous. Germline V gene data show CDR1 as LNHDA and CDR2 as SQIVND (reference sequence). The CDR3 runs 15 residues. V was trimmed by 4 bases and J by 2 bases, leaving 11 bases between them. CDR3 DNA: TGTGCCAGTAGTACCCGGGCAGCCAACACCGGGGAGCTGTTTTTT. Translating gives CASSTRAANTGELFF.

The rearrangement joins TRBV28 to TRBJ2-7; TRBD2 agrees at 9 bases. Unmatched junction bases numbered 16, after V lost 3 bases and J lost 4 bases. From germline, CDR1 is MDHEN and CDR2 SYDVKM. This CDR3 has 18 residues. CDR3 sequence: CASSFGGSVAGGEYEQYF. Here the CDR3 DNA reads TGTGCCAGCAGTTTCGGGGGAAGTGTGGCGGGAGGGGAGTACGAGCAGTACTTC.

This sequence joins TRBV6-1 and TRBJ1-1; the match to TRBD1 covers 7 bases. Germline V gene lookup returns CDR1 MNHNS and CDR2 SASEGT. The CDR3 is made up of 16 amino acids. J gave up 2 bases and V 4 bases, and 10 bases lay outside the gene matches. In nucleotides, the CDR3 is TGTGCCAGCAGTGTGATCGACAGGGTGGTCAACACTGAAGCTTTCTTT. Translating it yields CASSVIDRVVNTEAFF.

The gene calls are TRBV5-1 and TRBJ2-5, with TRBD1 as a possible D gene (5 bases). Germline lookup yields CDR1 SGHRS and CDR2 YFSETQ. The CDR3 runs to 13 residues. V gave up 3 bases and J gave up 5 bases, with 11 bases separating them. This chain's CDR3 is CASSWTNGETQYF. The CDR3 DNA reads TGCGCCAGCAGCTGGACAAACGGGGAGACCCAGTACTTC.

In DNA form, the CDR3 reads TGTGCCAGTACCTTGGGCTTATCGAACACCGGGGAGCTGTTTTTT. This translates into CASTLGLSNTGELFF. This chain links TRBV19 with TRBJ2-2; no definite D call. Trimming removed 7 bases from V and 0 bases from J, with 12 bases in between. This CDR3 is 15 amino acids long. Germline CDR1 and CDR2: LNHDA and SQIVND (reference sequence).

The rearrangement uses TRBV6-5 and TRBJ2-1, with 7 bases aligning to TRBD2. Per germline, CDR1 MNHEY and CDR2 SVGAGI. The trim removed 8 bases at V and 9 bases at J, leaving 13 bases unmatched. The CDR3 contains 14 residues. The CDR3 loop is CASSPGLVGSEQFF. In DNA, the CDR3 is TGTGCCAGCTCACCAGGACTAGTAGGGTCTGAGCAGTTCTTC.

This clone appeared a few times. J is TRBJ2-7 and V is TRBV2; 9 bases align to TRBD2. CDR1 and CDR2 (germline): SNHLY, FYNNEI. The CDR3 spans 13 residues. J lost 2 bases, V lost 11 bases, and 7 bases had no gene match. This chain's CDR3 is CAGRTSATYEQYF. In DNA form, the CDR3 reads TGTGCCGGCCGGACTAGCGCGACCTACGAGCAGTACTTC.

The table lists this clone with a count of one. The V and J genes are TRBV5-4 and TRBJ1-1; no definite D call. Germline loops: CDR1 SGHNT, CDR2 YYREEE (reference sequence). The ends were cut back, 6 bases at V and 10 bases at J, with 16 bases in the middle. The CDR3 is 12 residues long. The CDR3 DNA sequence: TGTGCCAGCACCGCAAACACAGAGGTAGCTTTCTTT. As protein: CASTANTEVAFF.

The V call is TRBV25-1, the J call TRBJ2-5; D is unclear. The CDR3 is 14 residues long. Germline assignment: CDR1 MGHDK and CDR2 SYGVNS. V lost 1 base, J lost 1 base, and 7 bases lay in between. As DNA, the CDR3 is TGTGCCAGCAGTGAATTTGGTTCCCAAGAGACCCAGTACTTC. This gives the protein CASSEFGSQETQYF.

V usage is TRBV19 and J usage is TRBJ2-2; TRBD2 agrees at 9 bases. This CDR3 contains 16 residues. V was pared by 1 base and J by 7 bases, with 7 bases of the junction left unmatched. Germline V gene lookup returns CDR1 LNHDA and CDR2 SQIVND (reference sequence). The CDR3 loop reads CASSIAGGRAVGELFF. The CDR3 DNA is TGTGCCAGTAGTATAGCTGGCGGGAGGGCGGTCGGGGAGCTGTTTTTT.

The gene calls are TRBV5-6 and TRBJ2-1, with D uncertain. The CDR3 totals 14 residues. Deletions cut 1 base from V and 2 bases from J, with 7 bases between. Germline loops: CDR1 SGHDT, CDR2 YYEEEE. Here the CDR3 DNA reads TGTGCCAGCAGCTTGCCCACGGCCTACAATGAGCAGTTCTTC. It is translated as CASSLPTAYNEQFF. The full variable domain, in which reference TRBV5-6 and TRBJ2-1 provide the parts outside the CDR3, is DAGVTQSPTHLIKTRGQQVTLRCSPKSGHDTVSWYQQALGQGPQFIFQYYEEEERQRGNFPDRFSGHQFPNYSSELNVNALLLGDSALYLCASSLPTAYNEQFFGPGTRLTVL.

V usage is TRBV10-1 and J usage is TRBJ2-3; D gene ambiguous. Per the germline V gene, CDR1 is WNHNN and CDR2 is SYGVQD (reference sequence). Trimming removed 3 bases from V and 9 bases from J, with 10 bases in between. The CDR3 consists of 12 residues. The CDR3 sequence: CASSDMGWTQYF. As DNA, the CDR3 is TGCGCCAGCAGTGACATGGGGTGGACGCAGTATTTT.

The CDR3, as DNA: TGTGCCACCAGCAGAGATTGGTTCGGGCAGACCCAGTACTTC. It codes for CATSRDWFGQTQYF. V and J are TRBV15 and TRBJ2-5; D remains ambiguous. This CDR3 region has 14 residues. Trimming pared 0 bases from V and 6 bases from J, leaving 11 bases between. The germline V gene encodes CDR1 LNHNV and CDR2 YYDKDF (reference sequence). Filled out from reference TRBV15 and TRBJ2-5, the complete variable domain reads DAMVIQNPRYQVTQFGKPVTLSCSQTLNHNVMYWYQQKSSQAPKLLFHYYDKDFNNEADTPDNFQSRRPNTSFCFLDIRSPGLGDTAMYLCATSRDWFGQTQYFGPGTRLLVL.

The V call is TRBV30, the J call TRBJ1-1; the match to TRBD1 covers 7 bases. V lost 4 bases, J lost 3 bases, and 8 bases stayed unmatched. This CDR3 is built from 14 residues. Germline V gene data show CDR1 as GTSNPN and CDR2 as SVGIG (reference sequence). The CDR3 DNA sequence: TGTGCCTGGATGGACAGGTGGCGGGACACTGAAGCTTTCTTT. The encoded protein is CAWMDRWRDTEAFF.

This clone appeared a single time. The V gene is TRBV5-4, the J gene TRBJ1-1; no firm D call. The CDR3 runs 12 residues. V was clipped by 4 bases and J by 7 bases, with 11 bases between them. Germline loops: CDR1 SGHNT, CDR2 YYREEE (reference sequence). The CDR3 nucleotides are TGTGCCAGCAGCCTAGACGGATTTGAAGCTTTCTTT. Amino acid sequence: CASSLDGFEAFF.

This clone occurred once. This rearrangement joins TRBV28 to TRBJ2-7, with unresolved D. Germline lookup yields CDR1 MDHEN and CDR2 SYDVKM. The CDR3 has 13 amino acids. V was shortened by 5 bases and J by 3 bases, with 11 bases between the two germline ends. This CDR3 reads CASSLSADYEQYF. CDR3 DNA: TGTGCCAGCAGTCTTTCGGCCGACTACGAGCAGTACTTC.

This clone was detected a few times. The chain joins TRBV27 to TRBJ2-1; 13 bases agree with TRBD2. CDR1 is MNHEY and CDR2 is SMNVEV in the germline V gene (reference sequence). This CDR3 is 17 amino acids long. V shed 0 bases and J 5 bases; nucleotides not matched to a gene: 4. Written as DNA, the CDR3 is TGTGCCAGCAGTTTATCAAGAGGGACTAGCGGGAACAATGAGCAGTTCTTC. This encodes CASSLSRGTSGNNEQFF.

The chain couples TRBV19 to TRBJ1-5, with D possibly TRBD1 on 5 matching bases. CDR1 is LNHDA and CDR2 is SQIVND in the germline V gene (reference sequence). The ends were cut back, 4 bases at V and 0 bases at J, with 13 bases in the middle. This CDR3 comprises 16 residues. As DNA, the CDR3 is TGTGCCAGTAGTAACTGGACATGGTATAGCAATCAGCCCCAGCATTTT. Protein: CASSNWTWYSNQPQHF. Supplemented by reference TRBV19 and TRBJ1-5, the full variable domain reads DGGITQSPKYLFRKEGQNVTLSCEQNLNHDAMYWYRQDPGQGLRLIYYSQIVNDFQKGDIAEGYSVSREKKESFPLTVTSAQKNPTAFYLCASSNWTWYSNQPQHFGDGTRLSIL.

This clone was found once. The CDR3 loop is CASSLVVVAFSGNTIYF. The CDR3 DNA reads TGTGCCAGCAGCTTAGTAGTCGTAGCCTTCTCTGGAAACACCATATATTTT. The genes are TRBV7-9 and TRBJ1-3, with D uncertain. The germline CDR1 and CDR2 sequences are SEHNR and FQNEAQ (reference sequence). There are 17 residues in the CDR3. Trimming cost V 1 base and J 0 bases, with 13 bases left between them.

The chain recombines TRBV4-3 with TRBJ1-2; 8 bases agree with TRBD1. V lost 3 bases and J lost 2; bases outside the gene matches: 8. The CDR3 extends over 16 amino acids. The germline V gene has CDR1 LGHNA and CDR2 YSLEER. DNA of the CDR3: TGCGCCAGCAGCCACCTCGGACAGGGAGTAAACTATGGCTACACCTTC. Protein sequence: CASSHLGQGVNYGYTF.

This clone has only one observation. The J gene is TRBJ2-7, the V gene TRBV10-2, with D possibly TRBD1 on 6 matching bases. Germline assignment: CDR1 WSHSY and CDR2 SAAADI. Deletions cut 6 bases from V and 2 bases from J, with 14 bases between. The CDR3 has 14 residues. Here the CDR3 reads CASREDSMAYEQYF. Here the CDR3 DNA reads TGCGCCAGCAGGGAGGACAGTATGGCCTACGAGCAGTACTTC.

The chain couples TRBV7-2 to TRBJ2-7; TRBD2 matches 15 bases. V dropped 4 bases and J dropped 6; count of bases not matched to a gene: 7. This CDR3 comprises 16 residues. Germline-derived CDR1 and CDR2 are SGHTA and FQGNSA. Written as DNA, the CDR3 is TGTGCCAGCAGCTGGGCCGGGACTAGCGGGAGGACCGAGCAGTACTTC. Its translation is CASSWAGTSGRTEQYF.